This T cell receptor beta chain was profiled in a study of CXCR3-negative and CXCR3-positive naive CD8 T cells (dated by TCRdb to between 2019 and 2020). With regard to the full study: In total, 120 million to 150 million TRB reads were obtained, which works out to roughly 1.5 +/- 0.3 million reads per library. Diversity and physicochemical repertoire analyses were performed on about a dozen donors pooled from two independent experiments. For the TRBV-TRBJ cluster analysis, the naive subsets came from 5 donors, while the memory cells came from 3 donors. The paper's findings and limits, for the study overall: Because surface CD5, which is linked to self-reactivity in mice, was comparable between the naive subsets, TCR interaction strength was also inferred from the physicochemical properties of TRB CDR3s. Repertoire diversity was comparably high in both naive subsets but much lower in memory CD8+ T cells. Freshly isolated PBMCs were used for most assays because CXCR3 expression went down partially after cryopreservation. TRB CDR3s from CXCR3-positive naive cells showed higher hydrophobicity (lower Kidera factor 4), lower energy, and higher strength and volume indices than CXCR3-negative naive cells. TRBV-TRBJ usage was similar between naive CXCR3-negative and CXCR3-positive cells from the same donor, while memory cells showed distinct patterns.

Comments on this clonotype: Its antigen is still unknown.

Sequenced using a NextSeq 550. The Human TCR Profiling Kit (MiLaboratory) was used to prepare UMI-labeled 5' RACE TRB cDNA libraries. cDNA synthesis used the entire amount of extracted RNA, and PCR amplification then used the entire amount of cDNA produced. Libraries were prepared in parallel with an identical number of PCR cycles. In the original analysis: With a requirement of at least two reads per UMI, MIGEC and MiXCR extracted about 49,000 +/- 11,000 unique UMI-labeled TRB cDNA molecules per library. Each library averaged around 40,000 +/- 10,000 functional in-frame TRB CDR3 nucleotide clonotypes without stop codons. After downsampling to 5000 UMI-labeled TRB molecules per sample, diversity metrics such as normalized Shannon-Wiener and Chao1 were calculated in VDJtools. For the central five CDR3 residues, VDJtools calculated physicochemical properties weighted by clonotype size, namely interaction energy, strength, volume and Kidera factor 4. TCRdb reprocessed the reads, reporting each CDR3 protein sequence once and no DNA. TCRdb's processing, not the study's, gives the V and J calls here. For this sample, the table gives some 100,000 distinct CDR3 sequences. The top ten constitute less than 0.4% of the sample.

For every CD8+ T cell subset, 300,000 cells were flow-sorted straight into RLT lysis buffer, and each subset was sorted in triplicate. Naive CD8+ T cells were defined stringently as CD45RO-CCR7+CD27+CD95- to exclude memory contaminants. Peripheral blood mononuclear cells were isolated from buffy coats by standard density gradient centrifugation. Naive CXCR3-negative and CXCR3-positive CD8+ T cells were flow-sorted on a FACSAria III. Total RNA was extracted from sorted cells with an RNeasy Mini Kit. This sequence originates from a human donor in good health. Some clones in this sample may be carry-over from other donors' samples. The sample was naive CXCR3+ CD8+ T cells from blood. Reading the label with the study, this specimen's cell subset or site is: CD45RO-CCR7+CD27+CD95- naive CD8+ T cells expressing CXCR3 (TNR3+).

The CDR3 in this case is CSARDGGAGYGYTF. The chain is assembled from TRBV20-1 and TRBJ1-2; TCRdb's D gene call, TRBD1, goes unchecked for lack of DNA. The CDR3 starts with the cysteine, ends with the phenylalanine, and has 14 residues. The nucleotide record is missing. CDR1 and CDR2 are drawn from the germline V gene (reference sequence): DFQATT, SNEGSKA.